This T cell receptor (beta chain) originates from a study of Ad26.COV2.S vaccination and SARS-CoV-2 variants (dated by TCRdb to the early 2020s). Broadly, across the study: Sequencing of the TCRbeta repertoire served to evaluate the specificity and breadth of SARS-CoV-2-reactive T cell receptors following Ad26.COV2.S vaccination. A total of 32 samples were included in the TCR-sequenced set, comprising around 20 Ad26.COV2.S vaccine recipients, 5 placebo recipients and 8 SARS-CoV-2 convalescent individuals. On the study overall, not on this receptor specifically: Vaccine and placebo recipients had similar non-spike TCR breadth, a finding consistent with the vaccine containing only spike. Ad26.COV2.S recipients had higher spike-specific TCR breadth than placebo recipients (P = 0.0014). Substantial breadth of spike-specific CD8+ and CD4+ T cell responses was reported after vaccination. It was noted by the authors that total T cell responses may have been underestimated by the TCR breadth and depth analyses.

This clone was picked up one time. No antigen is known for it. No base quality information exists; no much larger clone differs at one position. The CDR3 numbers 13 residues from cysteine through phenylalanine. The entry retains the CDR3 DNA only, 39 bases that are in frame from base 1. V is pruned by 6 bases and J by 10 bases, leaving 6 bases of the junction without a gene match. Interpreted using the paper, the time point label stands for: individuals recovered from natural SARS-CoV-2 infection. The immunoSEQ Assay was used to sequence TCRbeta CDR3 regions. After extraction, genomic DNA underwent amplification by bias-controlled multiplex PCR, followed by high-throughput sequencing. Per the source publication's procedure: To quantify the absolute abundance of every unique TCRbeta CDR3 region, sequences were collapsed and filtered. T cell fraction was estimated by normalizing TCRbeta template counts to usable DNA, which was measured by amplifying reference genes present in all nucleated cells. Repertoire TCRs were annotated as SARS-CoV-2-specific by exact matching of V gene, CDR3 amino acid sequence and J gene to a known reactive TCR set. MIRA supplied the reference SARS-CoV-2 TCR set, which was filtered for enrichment in COVID-19-positive ImmuneCODE repertoires so that public or cross-reactive TCRs were removed. Based on the MIRA antigens, annotated TCRs were further analysed at the level of specific ORF or position within ORF. Depth was the summed frequency of annotated unique rearrangements, while breadth was defined as annotated unique rearrangements over total unique productive rearrangements. Group comparisons of TCR breadth used two-sided Wilcoxon rank-sum tests. Imported from immuneACCESS, the table was reduced by TCRdb to in-frame sequences with V and J called. These copies leave out some clones; in studies compared against another copy, an unresolved V gene accounts for under half, and the cause of the remainder is not known. Clonal size and the V and J genes are those of that table, whereas D and trimming came from the DNA. This sample has some 190,000 clones in its table, and around 88% of those were observed once. The ten top clones hold over 4.5% of the sample.

The chain is encoded by TRBV12-3 or TRBV12-4 joined to TRBJ2-1; 10 junctional bases match TRBD2. The source material was peripheral blood, sampled after recovery from COVID-19. This TCR came from a human donor who had recovered from COVID-19. This receptor has the CDR3 CASSFGLAAEQFF. The sequence in DNA is TGTGCCAGCAGCTTCGGACTAGCGGCAGAGCAGTTCTTC.